This T cell receptor beta chain was documented in a study of kidney transplant recipient with SARS-CoV-2 infection. As concerns this clonotype: A clone one base away is much larger, so this may be a read error.

CDR3 length: 13 residues. CDR1 and CDR2 (germline): MGHRA, YSYEKL. TCRdb fed the reads into MiXCR, producing one record per CDR3 protein. The table has 200,000 to 300,000 distinct CDR3 sequences, 29% seen once; the top ten hold nearly 7.5%. This clonotype was obtained from a male patient between 25 and 39 years old who had COVID-19 and was a kidney transplant recipient. Some T cells here may be from the graft donor. The sample consisted of a blood sample, taken at baseline and on roughly day 110 from a kidney transplant recipient. The chain uses TRBV4-1 and TRBJ2-2; tentatively, D is TRBD1 (6 bases). Written as DNA, the CDR3 is TGCGCCGGCAGCCCTCAGGGGATGGGGGAGCTGTTTTTT. Translating it yields CAGSPQGMGELFF.